These 15 T cell receptor beta chains came from one sample sequenced in a study of blood T cell repertoires in COVID-19. The method was immunoSEQ multiplex PCR; TCRdb's version includes in-frame clones alone and lacks a portion of them. The table records a few hundred thousand clones, 85% of them present only once. The material sequenced was PBMCs or T cells enriched from blood (not recorded which). The receptors were sampled from a woman aged 50 to 60 who had recovered from COVID-19.

V gene TRBV6-6 combines with J gene TRBJ1-3, with 7 positions matching TRBD1. There are 15 residues in the CDR3. From germline, CDR1 is MNHNY and CDR2 SVGAGI (reference sequence). J lost 2 bases, V lost 5 bases, and 6 bases had no gene match. The CDR3 DNA sequence: TGTGCCAGCAGTCGTACAGGGGAGGCTGGAAACACCATATATTTT. It yields the protein CASSRTGEAGNTIYF.

A remark on this clone: Other DNA variants within this sample encode the same CDR3. This rearrangement joins TRBV19 to TRBJ2-5, with 9 bases aligning to TRBD2. The CDR3 consists of 15 residues. CDR1 is LNHDA and CDR2 is SQIVND in the germline V gene (reference sequence). V lost 3 bases to trimming and J lost 2 bases; unmatched junction nucleotides: 4. The CDR3 loop reads CASSIDSGGQETQYF. DNA for the CDR3: TGTGCCAGTAGTATCGATAGCGGGGGACAAGAGACCCAGTACTTC.

The chain couples TRBV5-1 to TRBJ2-7, with D possibly matching TRBD1 (5 bases). This CDR3 contains 15 residues. CDR1 is SGHRS and CDR2 is YFSETQ in the germline V gene. V was pared by 0 bases and J by 0 bases, with 10 bases between. The CDR3 loop is CASSLGQRSSYEQYF. CDR3 coding DNA: TGCGCCAGCAGCTTGGGACAGAGGAGCTCCTACGAGCAGTACTTC.

This sequence joins TRBV19 and TRBJ1-1, with a tentative D call TRBD1 (5 bases). V dropped 7 bases and J dropped 6 bases, with 15 bases sitting between them. This CDR3 has 13 residues. Germline CDR1 LNHDA, CDR2 SQIVND (reference sequence). CDR3 amino acids: CASTSYGGAEAFF. The CDR3 region has the DNA TGTGCCAGTACATCATATGGGGGGGCTGAAGCTTTCTTT.

V and J are TRBV7-9 and TRBJ2-7; D not resolved. The CDR3 length is 11 residues. Germline V CDR1 and CDR2: SEHNR, FQNEAQ (reference sequence). V was trimmed by 5 bases and J by 3 bases, leaving 5 bases between them. CDR3 region: CASSADYEQYF. Written as DNA, the CDR3 is TGTGCCAGCAGCGCGGACTACGAGCAGTACTTC.

The J gene is TRBJ2-3, the V gene TRBV5-1; 9 bases align to TRBD2. The V and J ends lost 0 bases and 2 bases, in that order; junction bases with no gene match: 10. The CDR3 contains 18 residues. The V gene's germline CDR1 is SGHRS and CDR2 YFSETQ. CDR3 nucleotide sequence: TGCGCCAGCAGCTTGGCGGGACTAGCATCACCCCCCACAGATACGCAGTATTTT. Amino acids: CASSLAGLASPPTDTQYF.

The rearrangement joins TRBV5-1 to TRBJ2-3; TRBD2 matches 11 bases. The CDR3 totals 17 residues. Germline V gene data show CDR1 as SGHRS and CDR2 as YFSETQ. V dropped 4 bases and J dropped 4; count of bases not matched to a gene: 11. In DNA, the CDR3 is TGCGCCAGCAGCGAGACCATACTAGCGGGAGTAGCAGATACGCAGTATTTT. Translated: CASSETILAGVADTQYF.

The chain is built from TRBV27 and TRBJ2-1; possibly TRBD2 for D (6 bases). V was trimmed by 4 bases and J by 9 bases, leaving 10 bases between them. There are 12 residues in the CDR3. Germline CDR1 reads MNHEY; CDR2 reads SMNVEV (reference sequence). The chain's CDR3 is CASSYGGGEQFF. CDR3 sequence (DNA): TGTGCCAGCAGTTACGGGGGAGGTGAGCAGTTCTTC.

This chain joins TRBV13 and TRBJ2-7, with TRBD2 identical over 9 bases. This CDR3 has 15 residues. Trimming at V came to 5 bases and at J to 1 base, leaving 6 bases not matched to a gene. CDR1 PRHDT and CDR2 FYEKMQ come from the germline V gene (reference sequence). CDR3 protein: CASSAGTSFSYEQYF. The CDR3 DNA reads as TGTGCCAGCAGCGCAGGGACTAGCTTTTCCTACGAGCAGTACTTC.

The chain links TRBV18 to TRBJ1-1; no clear D gene. CDR3 length: 14 residues. Germline CDR1 and CDR2: KGHSH and LQKENI. Trimming cost V 6 bases and J 2 bases, with 13 bases left between them. The CDR3 DNA sequence: TGTGCCAGCTCGAGGCAGAGGGCTAACACTGAAGCTTTCTTT. This encodes CASSRQRANTEAFF.

Turning to this clone: Additional DNA sequences in this sample encode the identical CDR3. The V call is TRBV5-1, the J call TRBJ2-3; D uncertain. V dropped 4 bases and J dropped 0 bases, with 3 bases sitting between them. The CDR3 is made up of 12 amino acids. Germline V gives CDR1 SGHRS, CDR2 YFSETQ. The CDR3 coding sequence is TGCGCCAGCAGCCCAAGCACAGATACGCAGTATTTT. Translating it yields CASSPSTDTQYF.

The rearrangement uses TRBV30 and TRBJ2-3; 12 bases match TRBD2. The CDR3 totals 16 residues. The germline V gene encodes CDR1 GTSNPN and CDR2 SVGIG (reference sequence). Trimming removed 3 bases from V and 2 bases from J; junction bases left unmatched: 6. Written as DNA, the CDR3 is TGTGCCTGGAGCGACGGACTAGCGGGGACCACAGATACGCAGTATTTT. Translated: CAWSDGLAGTTDTQYF. The variable domain in full, with the rest retrieved from reference TRBV30 and TRBJ2-3, is SQTIHQWPATLVQPVGSPLSLECTVEGTSNPNLYWYRQAAGRGLQLLFYSVGIGQISSEVPQNLSASRPQDRQFILSSKKLLLSDSGFYLCAWSDGLAGTTDTQYFGPGTRLTVL.

The chain joins TRBV3-1 (or the pseudogene TRBV3-2) to TRBJ2-7; 7 bases are shared with TRBD1. The germline gives CDR1 LGHDT, CDR2 YNNKEL (reference sequence). The CDR3 contains 15 residues. V lost 0 bases to trimming and J lost 2 bases; unmatched junction nucleotides: 4. The CDR3 reads CASSQDGDRTYEQYF. The CDR3 region has the DNA TGTGCCAGCAGCCAAGATGGGGACAGAACCTACGAGCAGTACTTC.

The V gene is TRBV6-1, the J gene TRBJ1-1, with D hard to call. The V end was cut by 3 bases, the J end by 1 base, with 12 bases between. The CDR3 is made up of 15 amino acids. Looked up from germline, CDR1 is MNHNS and CDR2 is SASEGT. The CDR3 sequence is CASSDRGGKNTEAFF. For the CDR3, the DNA is TGTGCCAGCAGTGACCGGGGAGGGAAGAACACTGAAGCTTTCTTT.

The chain links TRBV7-8 to TRBJ2-5, with 9 bases aligning to TRBD2. Germline V CDR1 and CDR2: SGHVS, FQNEAQ. The CDR3 has 16 amino acids. The V segment lost 5 bases and the J segment 1 base; nucleotides outside the gene matches: 8. CDR3 in amino acids: CASSPSVAGVQETQYF. CDR3 bases: TGTGCCAGCAGCCCTTCGGTAGCGGGGGTCCAAGAGACCCAGTACTTC.